The clone carrying this TCR beta chain was seen just once. Germline CDR1 and CDR2: MNHEY and SVGAGI. The CDR3 is 14 amino acids. V was trimmed by 10 bases and J by 5 bases, leaving 20 bases between them. This sample is part of a study of blood T cell repertoires in COVID-19. Whole-study context: Acute and convalescent COVID-19 samples came from the United States, Italy and Spain. The analysed material was cDNA or gDNA that came from T cells, B-cell-depleted T cells, or PBMCs.

Authors' analysis steps: Nucleated cell counts were estimated from reference gene primer amplification. Profiling relied on immunoSEQ multiplex PCR, and the TCRdb table lists in-frame clones only, not all of them. Clonal size and the V and J genes are those of that table, whereas D and trimming came from the DNA. The sample gives approximately 210,000 clones, almost 90% of which show up once; around 1.4% is in the top ten. The V call is TRBV6-5, the J call TRBJ1-2, with D perhaps TRBD1 (6 bases). Sample: peripheral blood. The origin of this receptor is a man younger than 35 with active or convalescent COVID-19. The CDR3 DNA is TGTGCCACCCCTACTCAGGGGAACCTTTATGGCTACACCTTC. The encoded protein is CATPTQGNLYGYTF.